This T cell receptor beta chain was captured in a study of shared clonotypes between healthy human individuals. The overall study: The plates for each donor numbered three CD4 naive, three CD4 memory, two CD8 naive and one CD8 memory.

A word on this clone: What it binds is unknown.

Naive CD8 cells were CD45RO-negative, positively selected for CCR7, excluding terminally differentiated effector memory CD45RA+ cells. Donors, without exception, were Caucasian adults residing in Nashville, Tennessee. Whole-study results and caveats: Compared with memory subsets, naive subsets generally had larger estimated richness.

For sorted subsets, about 190 ng DNA per replicate equaled 33,000 or so T cell genomes. Here immunoSEQ multiplex PCR was the method, and the copy in TCRdb shows in-frame clones only, minus some. The table lists under 850,000 clones, 92% of them singletons. This CDR3 has 19 amino acids. Germline V lookup: CDR1 SGHVS, CDR2 FNYEAQ. Trimming took 5 bases from V and 2 from J; bases not matched to a gene: 12. The clonotype comes from a man under 40 in good health. Sequenced: naive CD8+ T cells sorted from blood. This chain joins TRBV7-6 and TRBJ2-3, with 14 bases matching TRBD2. The CDR3 is CASSHMGLAGVSFTDTQYF. CDR3 sequence (DNA): TGTGCCAGCAGCCACATGGGACTAGCGGGAGTAAGTTTCACAGATACGCAGTATTTT. The full variable domain, completed using reference TRBV7-6 and TRBJ2-3, is GAGVSQSPRYKVTKRGQDVALRCDPISGHVSLYWYRQALGQGPEFLTYFNYEAQQDKSGLPNDRFSAERPEGSISTLTIQRTEQRDSAMYRCASSHMGLAGVSFTDTQYFGPGTRLTVL.